These T cell receptor beta chains were read from a single sample in a study of blood T cell repertoires in COVID-19. Using immunoSEQ multiplex PCR, the repertoire was profiled, and TCRdb retains in-frame clones only, with some absent. This table has about 160,000 clones, approximately 79% appearing once. Sample: peripheral blood. These receptors were taken from a woman aged 55-70 years with COVID-19, enrolled during active disease. Both conserved end residues are part of each CDR3. The order of the fields is clone size, J gene, V gene, D gene, CDR3 protein, CDR3 DNA. A D gene is named only where the DNA matches it firmly. For some rows the clone size is stated as once, few or many, or as a class when expanded; others skip it.

size: -
J: TRBJ2-7
V: TRBV28
D: TRBD2
CDR3: CASSLRGGPGYEQYF
DNA: TGTGCCAGCAGTTTAAGGGGAGGGCCGGGCTACGAGCAGTACTTC

size: once
J: TRBJ1-2
V: TRBV10-2
D: -
CDR3: CASNEGGYGYTF
DNA: TGCGCCAGCAATGAGGGCGGCTATGGCTACACCTTC

size: -
J: TRBJ2-3
V: TRBV6-1
D: -
CDR3: CASSEASGSTDTQYF
DNA: TGTGCCAGCAGTGAGGCTAGTGGCAGCACAGATACGCAGTATTTT

size: -
J: TRBJ2-5
V: TRBV15
D: -
CDR3: CATSRILGAQETQYF
DNA: TGTGCCACCAGCAGAATTTTAGGGGCCCAAGAGACCCAGTACTTC

size: -
J: TRBJ2-7
V: TRBV11-1
D: TRBD2
CDR3: CASSFGTSGLYEQYF
DNA: TGTGCCAGCAGCTTCGGGACTAGCGGCCTCTACGAGCAGTACTTC

size: -
J: TRBJ2-3
V: TRBV6-2/TRBV6-3
D: TRBD2
CDR3: CASSSTLTSGTSGTDTQYF
DNA: TGTGCCAGCAGTTCCACCCTAACTTCCGGGACTAGCGGCACAGATACGCAGTATTTT

size: once
J: TRBJ2-3
V: TRBV5-4
D: TRBD2
CDR3: CASSRLLAVSTDTQYF
DNA: TGTGCCAGCAGCCGGCTTCTAGCGGTGAGCACAGATACGCAGTATTTT

size: few
J: TRBJ2-3
V: TRBV19
D: TRBD1
CDR3: CASSPGQVTDTQYF
DNA: TGTGCCAGTAGTCCCGGACAGGTAACAGATACGCAGTATTTT

size: -
J: TRBJ1-1
V: TRBV19
D: TRBD1
CDR3: CASSFTRGRDTEAFF
DNA: TGTGCCAGTAGTTTCACCAGGGGGCGCGACACTGAAGCTTTCTTT

size: -
J: TRBJ2-6
V: TRBV7-3
D: TRBD1
CDR3: CASSLTLGQGNLYGSGANVLTF
DNA: TGTGCCAGCAGCTTAACTTTGGGACAGGGAAATCTGTATGGGTCTGGGGCCAACGTCCTGACTTTC

size: -
J: TRBJ1-5
V: TRBV7-9
D: -
CDR3: CASDTSGQPQHF
DNA: TGTGCCAGCGATACCTCAGGGCAGCCCCAGCATTTT

size: once
J: TRBJ2-5
V: TRBV15
D: -
CDR3: CATSVSGGGGETQYF
DNA: TGTGCCACCAGCGTTAGCGGAGGGGGCGGAGAGACCCAGTACTTC

size: -
J: TRBJ2-3
V: TRBV3-1/TRBV3-2
D: -
CDR3: CASSFAGADTQYF
DNA: TGTGCCAGCAGTTTCGCCGGTGCAGATACGCAGTATTTT

size: few
J: TRBJ2-1
V: TRBV15
D: TRBD2
CDR3: CATSRDGRGPPGGSYNEQFF
DNA: TGTGCCACCAGCAGAGATGGAAGGGGACCACCGGGAGGCTCCTACAATGAGCAGTTCTTC

size: -
J: TRBJ2-3
V: TRBV9
D: TRBD2
CDR3: CASSVGLAVSTDTQYF
DNA: TGTGCCAGCAGCGTAGGTCTAGCGGTGAGCACAGATACGCAGTATTTT

size: -
J: TRBJ2-5
V: TRBV28
D: TRBD2
CDR3: CASRGTSGMETQYF
DNA: TGTGCCAGCAGGGGGACTAGCGGGATGGAGACCCAGTACTTC

size: -
J: TRBJ2-1
V: TRBV18
D: TRBD2
CDR3: CASSPVGLAGDDEQFF
DNA: TGTGCCAGCTCACCAGTGGGACTAGCGGGAGACGATGAGCAGTTCTTC

size: few
J: TRBJ1-6
V: TRBV2
D: TRBD1
CDR3: CASSLTGGPSPLHF
DNA: TGTGCCAGCAGCTTGACAGGGGGTCCCTCACCCCTCCACTTT

size: -
J: TRBJ1-4
V: TRBV28
D: TRBD1
CDR3: CASSTTGGANEKLFF
DNA: TGTGCCAGCAGCACAACAGGGGGCGCTAATGAAAAACTGTTTTTT

size: -
J: TRBJ2-7
V: TRBV6-5
D: TRBD2
CDR3: CASSRGTKYEQYF
DNA: TGTGCCAGCAGCCGCGGGACTAAGTACGAGCAGTACTTC

size: -
J: TRBJ2-7
V: TRBV27
D: -
CDR3: CASSLSSSGSAYEQYF
DNA: TGTGCCAGCAGTTTAAGTTCCAGCGGTTCTGCCTACGAGCAGTACTTC

size: -
J: TRBJ2-1
V: TRBV28
D: -
CDR3: CASSTGLVHNEQFF
DNA: TGTGCCAGCAGCACAGGCCTCGTCCACAATGAGCAGTTCTTC